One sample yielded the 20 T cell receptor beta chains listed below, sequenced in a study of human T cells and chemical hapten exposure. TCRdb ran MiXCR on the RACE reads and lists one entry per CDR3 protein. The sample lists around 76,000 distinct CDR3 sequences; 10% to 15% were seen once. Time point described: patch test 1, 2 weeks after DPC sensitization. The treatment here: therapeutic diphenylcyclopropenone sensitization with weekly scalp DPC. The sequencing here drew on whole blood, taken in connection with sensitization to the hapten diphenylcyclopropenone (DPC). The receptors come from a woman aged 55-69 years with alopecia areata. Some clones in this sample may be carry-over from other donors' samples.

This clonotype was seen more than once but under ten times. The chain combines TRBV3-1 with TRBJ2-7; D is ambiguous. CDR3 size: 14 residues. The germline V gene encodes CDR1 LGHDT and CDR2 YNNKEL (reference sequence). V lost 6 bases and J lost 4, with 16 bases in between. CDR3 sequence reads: CASREVATAYEQYF. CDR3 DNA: TGTGCCAGCAGAGAAGTGGCAACGGCGTACGAGCAGTACTTC.

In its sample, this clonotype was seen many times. CDR3 coding DNA: TGTGCCAGCAGCATACCAGTGAACACTGAAGCTTTCTTT. It specifies CASSIPVNTEAFF. The chain is built from TRBV7-9 and TRBJ1-1, with D unclear. CDR1 SEHNR and CDR2 FQNEAQ come from the germline V gene (reference sequence). The CDR3 spans 13 residues. The germline V and J ends were trimmed by 5 bases and 0 bases, with 7 bases remaining between them.

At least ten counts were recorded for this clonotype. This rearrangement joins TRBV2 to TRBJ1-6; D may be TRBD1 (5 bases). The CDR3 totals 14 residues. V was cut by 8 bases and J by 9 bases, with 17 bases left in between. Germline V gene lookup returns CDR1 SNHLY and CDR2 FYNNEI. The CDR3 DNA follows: TGTGCCAGCCGCCCGGGGGTGCAGGCTTCACCCCTCCACTTT. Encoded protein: CASRPGVQASPLHF.

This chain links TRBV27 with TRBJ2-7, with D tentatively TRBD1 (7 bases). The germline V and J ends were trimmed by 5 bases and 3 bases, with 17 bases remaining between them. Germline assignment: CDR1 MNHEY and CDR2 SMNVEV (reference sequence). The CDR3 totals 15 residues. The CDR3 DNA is TGTGCCAGCAGTCTCAGGGGGGTCCTAAGCTACGAGCAGTACTTC. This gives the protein CASSLRGVLSYEQYF.

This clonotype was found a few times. This chain's CDR3 is CASSQAARASPLHF. In nucleotides, the CDR3 is TGTGCCAGCAGCCAAGCGGCGAGGGCTTCACCCCTCCACTTT. The chain joins TRBV3-1 to TRBJ1-6, with no clear D. From germline, CDR1 is LGHDT and CDR2 YNNKEL (reference sequence). The CDR3 spans 14 residues. Trimming pared 1 base from V and 9 bases from J, leaving 10 bases between.

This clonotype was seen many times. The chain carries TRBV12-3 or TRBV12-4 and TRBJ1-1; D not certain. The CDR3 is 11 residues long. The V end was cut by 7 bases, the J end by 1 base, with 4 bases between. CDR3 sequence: CASNENTEAFF. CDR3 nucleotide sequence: TGTGCCAGCAACGAGAACACTGAAGCTTTCTTT.

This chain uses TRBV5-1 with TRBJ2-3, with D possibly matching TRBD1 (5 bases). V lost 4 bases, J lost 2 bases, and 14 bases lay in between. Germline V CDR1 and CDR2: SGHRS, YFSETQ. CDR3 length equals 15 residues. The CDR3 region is CASSQARALTDTQYF. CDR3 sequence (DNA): TGCGCCAGCAGCCAGGCCAGGGCCCTCACAGATACGCAGTATTTT.

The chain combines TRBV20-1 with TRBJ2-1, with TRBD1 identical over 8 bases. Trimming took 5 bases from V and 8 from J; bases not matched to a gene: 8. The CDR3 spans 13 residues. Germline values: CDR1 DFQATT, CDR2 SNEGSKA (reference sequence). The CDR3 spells CSAPRTGYDEQFF. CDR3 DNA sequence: TGCAGTGCTCCCCGGACAGGGTATGATGAGCAGTTCTTC.

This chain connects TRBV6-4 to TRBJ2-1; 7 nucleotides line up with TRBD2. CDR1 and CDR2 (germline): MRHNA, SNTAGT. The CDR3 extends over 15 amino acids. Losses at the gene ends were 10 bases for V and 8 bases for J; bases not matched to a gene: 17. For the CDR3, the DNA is TGTGCCACAGCCCCCCGGTCGGGGGGACTTGATGAGCAGTTCTTC. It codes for CATAPRSGGLDEQFF.

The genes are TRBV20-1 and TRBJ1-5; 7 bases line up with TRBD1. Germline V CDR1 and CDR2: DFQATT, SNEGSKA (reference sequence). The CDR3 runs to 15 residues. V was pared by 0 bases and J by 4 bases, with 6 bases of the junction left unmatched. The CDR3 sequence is CSAREGTEKNQPQHF. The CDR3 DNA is TGCAGTGCTAGAGAGGGGACAGAAAAAAATCAGCCCCAGCATTTT.

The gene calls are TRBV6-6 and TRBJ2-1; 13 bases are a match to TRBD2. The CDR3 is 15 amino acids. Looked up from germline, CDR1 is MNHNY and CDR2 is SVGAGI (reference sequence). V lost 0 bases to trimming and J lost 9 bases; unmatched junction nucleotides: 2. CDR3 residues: CASSYSRTSGGEQFF. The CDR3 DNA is TGTGCCAGCAGTTACTCAAGGACTAGCGGGGGTGAGCAGTTCTTC.

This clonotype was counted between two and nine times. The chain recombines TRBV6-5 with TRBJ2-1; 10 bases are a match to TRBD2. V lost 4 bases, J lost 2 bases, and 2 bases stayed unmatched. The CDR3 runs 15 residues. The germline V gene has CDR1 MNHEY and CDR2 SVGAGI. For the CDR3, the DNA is TGTGCCAGCAGTTGGAGCGGGGGGGCCTACAATGAGCAGTTCTTC. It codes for CASSWSGGAYNEQFF.

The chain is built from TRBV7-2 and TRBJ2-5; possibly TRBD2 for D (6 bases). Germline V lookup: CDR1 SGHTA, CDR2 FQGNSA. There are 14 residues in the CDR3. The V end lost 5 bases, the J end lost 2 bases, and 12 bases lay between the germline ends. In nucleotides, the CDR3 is TGTGCCAGCAGCCCCGGGACTTCACAAGAGACCCAGTACTTC. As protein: CASSPGTSQETQYF.

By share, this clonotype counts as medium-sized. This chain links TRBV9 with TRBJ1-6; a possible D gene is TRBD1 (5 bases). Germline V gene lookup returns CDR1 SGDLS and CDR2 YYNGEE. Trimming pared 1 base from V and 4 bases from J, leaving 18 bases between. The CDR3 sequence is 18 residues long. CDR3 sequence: CASSVRVRQGDYNSPLHF. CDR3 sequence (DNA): TGTGCCAGCAGCGTAAGGGTGCGGCAGGGCGATTATAATTCACCCCTCCACTTT.

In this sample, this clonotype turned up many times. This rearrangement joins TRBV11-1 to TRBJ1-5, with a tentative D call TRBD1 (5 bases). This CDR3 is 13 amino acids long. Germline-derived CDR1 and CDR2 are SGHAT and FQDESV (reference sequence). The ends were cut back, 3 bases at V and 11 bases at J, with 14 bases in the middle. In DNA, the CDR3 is TGTGCCAGCAGCTTCGGGGCGGGTGAGGCCCAGCATTTT. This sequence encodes CASSFGAGEAQHF. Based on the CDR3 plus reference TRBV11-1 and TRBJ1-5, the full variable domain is EAEVAQSPRYKITEKSQAVAFWCDPISGHATLYWYRQILGQGPELLVQFQDESVVDDSQLPKDRFSAERLKGVDSTLKIQPAELGDSAMYLCASSFGAGEAQHFGDGTRLSIL.

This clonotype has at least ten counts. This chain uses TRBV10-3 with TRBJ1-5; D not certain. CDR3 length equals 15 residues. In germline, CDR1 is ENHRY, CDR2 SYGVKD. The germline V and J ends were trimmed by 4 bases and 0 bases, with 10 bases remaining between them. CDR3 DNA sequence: TGTGCCATCAGTGGGACTGCGAATAGCAATCAGCCCCAGCATTTT. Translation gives CAISGTANSNQPQHF.

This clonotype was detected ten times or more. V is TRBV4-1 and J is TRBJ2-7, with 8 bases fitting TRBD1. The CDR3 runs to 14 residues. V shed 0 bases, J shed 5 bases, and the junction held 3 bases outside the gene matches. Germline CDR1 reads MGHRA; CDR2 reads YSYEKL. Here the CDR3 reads CASSQDRTGNEQYF. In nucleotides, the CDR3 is TGCGCCAGCAGCCAAGATCGGACAGGGAACGAGCAGTACTTC.

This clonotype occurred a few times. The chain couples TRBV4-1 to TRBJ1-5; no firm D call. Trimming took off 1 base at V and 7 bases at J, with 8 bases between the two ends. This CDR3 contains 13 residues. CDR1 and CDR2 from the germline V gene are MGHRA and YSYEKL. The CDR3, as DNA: TGCGCCAGCAGCCAAGTCCCCGGGCAGCCCCAGCATTTT. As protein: CASSQVPGQPQHF.

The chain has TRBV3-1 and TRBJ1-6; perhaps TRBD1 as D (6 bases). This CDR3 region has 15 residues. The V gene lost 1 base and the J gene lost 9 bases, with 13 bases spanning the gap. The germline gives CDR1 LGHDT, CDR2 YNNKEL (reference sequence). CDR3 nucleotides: TGTGCCAGCAGCCAAGGTCCGGGGGGCGGTTCACCCCTCCACTTT. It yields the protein CASSQGPGGGSPLHF.

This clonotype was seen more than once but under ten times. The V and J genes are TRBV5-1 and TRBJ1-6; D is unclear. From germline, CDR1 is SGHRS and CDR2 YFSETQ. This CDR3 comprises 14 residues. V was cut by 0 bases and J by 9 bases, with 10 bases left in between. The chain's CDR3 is CASSLAQSSSPLHF. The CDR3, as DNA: TGCGCCAGCAGCTTGGCTCAGTCGAGTTCACCCCTCCACTTT.